This T cell receptor beta chain was sequenced in a study of T cells in Graves' hyperthyroidism and ophthalmopathy. Broader study findings: Model predictions of ophthalmopathy came a median around 6.5 months before onset. Expanded thyroid clonotypes (above 0.001) were mostly also found in blood.

For the diagnoses, clinical symptoms, serum thyroxine and TRAb, thyroid ultrasound and orbital computed tomography were used. Out of 10 ml of fresh peripheral blood came the PBMCs. Trimming removed 9 bases at V and 1 base at J, with 17 bases between. CDR1 is MRHNA, CDR2 SNTAGT, per germline. This CDR3 comprises 15 residues. Amplification yielded TCR beta CDR3 regions, with RNA transcripts as the source. Using the HTBI primer set, a first-round RT-PCR was run on the TCR CDR3. MiXCR was run by TCRdb on the multiplex PCR reads, yielding one entry per CDR3 protein. This table holds 200,000 or so distinct CDR3 sequences, about a sixth found once. This clonotype was found many times. Its specificity is not known.

V is TRBV6-4 and J is TRBJ2-3, with D maybe TRBD2 (5 bases). The specimen sequenced was blood. This receptor was identified in a woman aged 50 to 60 with Graves' hyperthyroidism. CDR3 region: CASGETSGRTDTQYF. DNA for the CDR3: TGTGCCAGTGGGGAAACCAGCGGACGCACAGATACGCAGTATTTT.